The source of this T cell receptor beta chain is a study of liver allograft versus peripheral blood T cells. Across the whole study: Within transplanted livers, the T cell receptor repertoires were examined and compared against the repertoires present in the peripheral blood of liver transplant recipients.

MiXCR, run by TCRdb on the reads, gives a single entry per CDR3 protein. The sample shows some 7,200 distinct CDR3 sequences, 15% to 20% of them seen only once. This clonotype is categorized as medium-sized. The V and J ends lost 5 bases and 8 bases respectively, with 15 bases between them. Per germline, CDR1 MNHEY and CDR2 SMNVEV (reference sequence). CDR3 length equals 14 residues. This rearrangement joins TRBV27 to TRBJ1-4, with D perhaps matching TRBD1 (6 bases). The sequence was collected from a human patient who had a liver transplant. The T cells may come from the graft donor. CDR3 amino acids: CASSTLGAGEKLFF. In DNA, the CDR3 is TGTGCCAGCAGTACCCTGGGGGCTGGGGAAAAACTGTTTTTT.